A selection of T cell receptor beta chains follows, all from one sample in a study of CD8+CD57+ T cells in acquired aplastic anemia. TCRdb reprocessed the reads via MiXCR and lists one record per CDR3 protein. The sample yields around 430,000 distinct CDR3 sequences, around 33% seen once. The sequenced sample consisted of sorted CD4+, CD8+, or CD8+CD57+ T cells (not recorded which) from PBMCs. These receptors all stem from a human donor with aplastic anemia. CDR3s include the opening cysteine and the closing phenylalanine or tryptophan. Each record gives: clone size, J gene, V gene, D gene, CDR3 DNA, CDR3 protein. D genes are given only for firm matches. The size of a clone is reported for some rows only, either as once, few or many, or as a class for expanded clones.

many | TRBJ2-1 | TRBV19 | TRBD1 | TGTGCCAGTAGTTGGGACAGGGAAGGTTACAATGAGCAGTTCTTC | CASSWDREGYNEQFF
few | TRBJ2-2 | TRBV10-2 | - | TGTGCCAGCAAGGACGCTGCGAACACCGGGGAGCTGTTTTTT | CASKDAANTGELFF
few | TRBJ1-4 | TRBV2 | - | TGTGCCAGCAGGGGGGGCAGTCTTGAAAAACTGTTTTTT | CASRGGSLEKLFF
- | TRBJ2-7 | TRBV27 | TRBD1 | TGTGCCAGCAGTTTAGGAGCAGGGGGCTTAAGCGAGCAGTACTTC | CASSLGAGGLSEQYF
- | TRBJ1-5 | TRBV19 | TRBD1 | TGCGCCAGTAGTCCGACAGGGTTTTACAATCAGCCCCAGCATTTT | CASSPTGFYNQPQHF
- | TRBJ2-3 | TRBV6-1 | - | TGTGCCAGCAGTCGCCTGGGTGATACGCAGTATTTT | CASSRLGDTQYF
few | TRBJ1-1 | TRBV6-2/TRBV6-3 | - | TGTGCCAGCAGTAATACAGGGAACGAAGCTTTCTTT | CASSNTGNEAFF
many | TRBJ2-5 | TRBV19 | - | TGTGCCAGTAGTATAGTTTATCTAGAGACCCAGTACTTC | CASSIVYLETQYF
- | TRBJ1-2 | TRBV5-4 | - | TGTGCCAGCAGCTTGGCAGGAGCATACTATGGCTACACCTTC | CASSLAGAYYGYTF
- | TRBJ1-1 | TRBV7-9 | - | TGTGCCAGCACCCTAGAGGTTGTGACAGAAGCTTTCTTT | CASTLEVVTEAFF
few | TRBJ1-1 | TRBV2 | - | TGTGCCAGCAGTGACAGGGTTTCGTCTGAAGCTTTCTTT | CASSDRVSSEAFF
few | TRBJ2-7 | TRBV19 | TRBD1 | TGTGCCAGTAGTGGCGGACAGGGGTACGAGCAGTACTTC | CASSGGQGYEQYF
- | TRBJ1-3 | TRBV7-6 | TRBD1 | TGTGCCAGCAGCCCCCGGGACAGGGCAATGGAAAACACCATATATTTT | CASSPRDRAMENTIYF
many | TRBJ2-2 | TRBV11-2 | - | TGTGCCAGCAGCTTAGAGTTAGCGAACACCGGGGAGCTGTTTTTT | CASSLELANTGELFF
many | TRBJ2-2 | TRBV10-2 | TRBD2 | TGCGCCAGCAGGGGTAGCGGGAGTAGGACCGGGGAGCTGTTTTTT | CASRGSGSRTGELFF
few | TRBJ1-2 | TRBV2 | - | TGTGCCAGCAGCCAGGTGGACGGAAACTATGGCTACACCTTC | CASSQVDGNYGYTF
- | TRBJ1-5 | TRBV4-1 | - | TGCGCCAGCAGCCAAGATTTGGCTAACGGCAATCAGCCCCAGCATTTT | CASSQDLANGNQPQHF
many | TRBJ1-5 | TRBV24-1 | - | TGTGCCACCAGTGGGGACGGCAGCAATCAGCCCCAGCATTTT | CATSGDGSNQPQHF
few | TRBJ2-1 | TRBV20-1 | TRBD2 | TGCAGTGCTAGGCTAACTAGCGGGAGTGTCAATGAGCAGTTCTTC | CSARLTSGSVNEQFF
- | TRBJ2-7 | TRBV5-1 | - | TGCGCCAGCAGCCTTACGACGGGCTCCCCTGGGGATCAGCAGTACTTC | CASSLTTGSPGDQQYF
- | TRBJ1-1 | TRBV10-2 | - | TGCGCCAGCAGTGAGTCGAACGGGGGCCCGGGAGCTTTCTTT | CASSESNGGPGAFF
many | TRBJ1-3 | TRBV2 | - | TGTGCCAGCAGGCAAGGGACCGCCGGAAACACCATATATTTT | CASRQGTAGNTIYF
- | TRBJ1-2 | TRBV28 | - | TGTGCCAGCAGCCAACGAGAATTTAACTATGGCTACACCTTC | CASSQREFNYGYTF
- | TRBJ2-5 | TRBV12-3/TRBV12-4 | - | TGTGCCAGCAGTTTAGAGGGTGGGGGTTGGATCGAGACCCAGTACTTC | CASSLEGGGWIETQYF
- | TRBJ2-7 | TRBV6-5 | TRBD2 | TGTGCCAGCAGTTACCTGGGACTAGCGGGAGACTCCTACGAGCAGTACTTC | CASSYLGLAGDSYEQYF
many | TRBJ1-1 | TRBV19 | TRBD1 | TGTGCCAGTAGGAGGGACAGATCGGCTTTCTTT | CASRRDRSAFF
few | TRBJ2-7 | TRBV11-2 | TRBD2 | TGTGCCAGCAGCTTAGGGGCCGGGACTAGCATCTACGAGCAGTACTTC | CASSLGAGTSIYEQYF
many | TRBJ2-7 | TRBV15 | - | TGTGCCACCAGCATTGATCGGGGGAGCGACGAGCAGTACTTC | CATSIDRGSDEQYF
- | TRBJ2-5 | TRBV7-9 | - | TGTGCCAGCAGCTTAGTTAGTACAGTCCAAGAGACCCTGTACTTC | CASSLVSTVQETLYF
few | TRBJ2-2 | TRBV4-2 | - | TGTGCCAGCAGCCAACAGGGGAACACCGGGGAGCTGTTTTTT | CASSQQGNTGELFF
- | TRBJ2-7 | TRBV6-9 | - | TGTGCCAGCAGTCCACAGACTCTAACGATGTACGAGCAGTACTTC | CASSPQTLTMYEQYF
- | TRBJ2-1 | TRBV9 | TRBD2 | TGTGCCAGCAGCCCCCATAGCGGGGGGGCTCAGTTCTTC | CASSPHSGGAQFF
few | TRBJ1-3 | TRBV20-1 | - | TGCAGTGCTAGAGACCACTCTTGGTCATCTAGGGACACCATATATTTT | CSARDHSWSSRDTIYF
many | TRBJ2-5 | TRBV15 | - | TGTGCCACCACCACTAGCAAAGAGACCCAGTACTTC | CATTTSKETQYF
few | TRBJ2-3 | TRBV24-1 | TRBD1 | TGTGCCACCAGTGATCGGGGACAGGACAGCACAGATACGCAGTATTTT | CATSDRGQDSTDTQYF
- | TRBJ1-5 | TRBV19 | - | TGTGCCAGTAGTGGGGACACTCGGAATCAGCCCCAGCATTTT | CASSGDTRNQPQHF
- | TRBJ2-3 | TRBV19 | TRBD1 | TGTGCCAGTAGTAGCGGCAGGGGGATCGATACGCAGTATTTT | CASSSGRGIDTQYF
- | TRBJ1-2 | TRBV19 | - | TGTGCCAGTAGCCCCGTGGCAGAATACTATGGCTACACCTTC | CASSPVAEYYGYTF
- | TRBJ1-2 | TRBV5-1 | - | TGCGCCAGCAGTCCAGCGGGGGGGGATGGCTGCACCTTC | CASSPAGGDGCTF
many | TRBJ1-1 | TRBV29-1 | - | TGCAGCGTCCGGACGGGCGGAACTGAAGCTTTCTTT | CSVRTGGTEAFF
- | TRBJ2-1 | TRBV29-1 | TRBD2 | TGCAGCGCTTCTCGACTAGCGGGGGTGTCTGAGTCCTTC | CSASRLAGVSESF
- | TRBJ1-1 | TRBV2 | - | TGTGCCAGCAGTGAAGCGCGGCAGAACACTGAAGCTTTCTTT | CASSEARQNTEAFF
- | TRBJ1-5 | TRBV10-2 | - | TGCGCCAGCAGTCTACAGGAAGAGACCCAGCATTTT | CASSLQEETQHF
few | TRBJ1-2 | TRBV5-1 | TRBD1 | TGCGCCAGCCACCGGGACAGGGTTACGCTCGACTATGGCTACACCTTC | CASHRDRVTLDYGYTF